This T cell receptor beta chain was captured in a study of a mutant IDH1 vaccine in newly diagnosed glioma (dated by TCRdb to the early 2020s). Some background on the complete study: Vaccination was initiated 4-6 weeks after radiotherapy alone, or concurrently with temozolomide cycles in the chemotherapy-containing groups. Prior to enrollment, patients had been given standard therapy consisting of radiotherapy alone, temozolomide alone, or radiochemotherapy with temozolomide, with the combination given to most patients. Longitudinal TCRB deep sequencing was done for about two dozen treated patients, wherever samples were available for exploratory analyses. Visit V12 was the week-35 safety follow-up and visit V13 was the week-47 end of study. Peripheral blood was drawn at six visits: V03 (baseline), V05, V07, V10, V12 and V13. Of the 30 or so patients who were treated, about 62% were male and 37.5% were female, and the mean age was around 40 years. General conclusions and limits of the study: Pseudoprogression seemed to be unrelated to changes in the top peripheral T cell clonotypes found by TCRB sequencing. Availability determined which PBMC samples were chosen for TCRB deep sequencing. The authors stated that sample limitations prevented analyses of patient blood samples from being reproduced. Immune responses induced by the vaccine were seen in around 94% of patients across multiple MHC alleles.

As regards this clone: Which antigen it targets is not known. One base away there is no much larger clone; base qualities are not given.

According to the study, the label for this sample's time point signals: week 35, safety follow-up. Each vaccine dose was 300 ug of a 20-mer mutant IDH1 peptide in Montanide, given subcutaneously with topical imiquimod. Eight vaccinations were administered to patients in weeks 1, 3, 5, 7, 11, 15, 19 and 23, corresponding to visits V03 through V10. The donors had newly diagnosed IDH1-mutant astrocytomas of WHO grade 3 or 4 that showed loss of nuclear ATRX. The samples were drawn from NOA16, a multicentre, single-arm, open-label phase I trial in Germany that tested a mutant IDH1 peptide vaccine in humans for the first time. The DNeasy Blood and Tissue Kit was used to extract genomic DNA from EDTA blood for TCRB sequencing. The receptor library was made with the immunoSEQ multiplex PCR assay. Rearranged TCR beta chain sequences were amplified with the hsTCRB Kit following the manufacturer's protocol. TCRB libraries were sequenced on an Illumina MiSeq. As for the original processing: Demultiplexing, trimming and gene mapping were performed with the kit vendor's proprietary platform. TCRdb carries this immuneACCESS record with in-frame sequences only. Its versions omit some clonotypes, under half of them owing to an unresolved V gene in the studies checked, with the rest unexplained. V and J calls and clone size are copied from that table; D and trimming were computed from the DNA. The sample profile shows tens of thousands of clones; roughly 86% of them were found once. The top ten hold 2% to 2.5% of the sample.

Sequencing was performed on PBMCs, taken from a glioma patient whose treatment included an IDH1 peptide vaccine. The receptor's source is a man aged 25 to 40 with glioma.

The CDR3 here reads CASGWQTEAFF. The base sequence is TGTGCCAGCGGGTGGCAAACTGAAGCTTTCTTT. The sequence is built from TRBV28 and TRBJ1-1; the D gene remains uncertain. V is shortened by 8 bases, J by 5 bases, and the region joining them spans 9 bases. The germline V gene yields MDHEN for CDR1 and SYDVKM for CDR2. The cysteine opens and the phenylalanine closes a CDR3 of 11 amino acids. Kept here is only the CDR3 DNA, which spans 33 bases and is read in frame from base 1.